The rows below give T cell receptor beta chains drawn from one sample of a study of T cell responses to AZD1222 COVID-19 vaccine. Assay: immunoSEQ multiplex PCR; the TCRdb copy retains only in-frame clones and omits some. The table lists some 150,000 clones, 94% of them singletons. Specimen: peripheral blood, collected on day 0 of AZD1222 vaccination. Receptors were obtained from an adult in good health. CDR3s include the opening cysteine and the closing phenylalanine or tryptophan. A D gene is named only where the DNA matches it firmly.

>TRBJ2-5|TRBV7-2|TRBD2
CASSLDAGEGGTQYF
>TRBJ1-2|TRBV27|-
CASSEGPHPNYGYTF
>TRBJ2-1|TRBV29-1|TRBD2
CSVEVIGAGGYNEQFF
>TRBJ2-3|TRBV7-8|TRBD1
CASSLEGQVDTQYF
>TRBJ1-5|TRBV19|-
CASSFSEAPNQPQHF
>TRBJ2-5|TRBV7-2|-
CASSLDSSFQETQYF
>TRBJ1-1|TRBV19|TRBD1
CASSLKPGQPYTEAFF
>TRBJ2-5|TRBV10-3|TRBD2
CAISEFNSGAQETQYF
>TRBJ1-2|TRBV6-5|TRBD1
CASFRTGGPSTF
>TRBJ1-6|TRBV14|-
CASSLLDNSPLHF
>TRBJ1-2|TRBV7-2|-
CASSPWEEGYTF
>TRBJ1-5|TRBV5-8|-
CASSPNVASSNQPQHF